This T cell receptor (beta chain) was documented in a study of T cells in Graves' hyperthyroidism and ophthalmopathy. This clonotype was picked up many times. Antigen unknown. Trimming cost V 7 bases and J 6 bases; bases outside gene matches: 7. The CDR3 contains 14 residues. Germline V gene sequence: CDR1 MDHEN, CDR2 SYDVKM. Using RNA transcripts as the source, TCR beta CDR3 regions were amplified. A set of HTBI primers served as the primers for a first-round RT-PCR of the TCR CDR3. Each CDR3 protein gets one entry after TCRdb re-called the multiplex PCR reads with MiXCR. The sample lists 600,000 or so distinct CDR3 sequences; approximately 15% were seen once. Regarding the study as a whole: Ophthalmopathy was identified by the model a median approximately 6.9 months ahead of onset.

The sequencing input was blood. The chain has TRBV28 and TRBJ2-7; 12 bases map to TRBD2. This receptor was obtained from a woman between 45 and 65 years old with Graves' ophthalmopathy. The CDR3 coding sequence is TGTGCCAGCACCAGGACTAGCGGGATGGCCGAGCAGTACTTC. Its protein product is CASTRTSGMAEQYF.